This T cell receptor beta chain derives from a study of blood T cell repertoires in COVID-19. Across the study: Donors in the United States, Italy and Spain gave samples during acute or convalescent COVID-19. Nucleic acid was either cDNA or gDNA, and it came from T cells, B-cell-depleted T cells, or PBMCs.

As processed by the authors: From reference gene primer amplification, estimates of nucleated cell counts were derived. The data were produced by immunoSEQ multiplex PCR, yet TCRdb's version contains in-frame clones alone and is incomplete. V, J and clone size derive from that table, while D and trimming were established from the DNA sequence. This sample yields about 100,000 clones, of which 85% to 90% are seen a single time; 5% belongs to the top ten. The CDR3 is made up of 17 amino acids. The V end was cut by 2 bases, the J end by 3 bases, with 16 bases between. CDR1 LNHDA and CDR2 SQIVND come from the germline V gene (reference sequence). This clone was seen a single time.

Sequences were obtained from peripheral blood. The origin of this receptor is a human donor in a cohort sampled during active COVID-19. The rearrangement uses TRBV19 and TRBJ2-2; a weak D match, TRBD1 (5 bases). CDR3 sequence reads: CASSIKGRVVDTGELFF. CDR3 in DNA: TGTGCCAGTAGTATAAAGGGGCGAGTTGTAGACACCGGGGAGCTGTTTTTT.